The following is a TCR beta chain sequence with its context. Germline CDR1 and CDR2: MNHNS and SASEGT. V shed 7 bases and J shed 0 bases, with 19 bases lying between them. The CDR3 loop spans 16 amino acids. The data were obtained in a study of blood T cells in healthy people across ages. A second PCR, run for roughly 7 to 12 cycles, used a sample-barcoded 5' primer plus a J-beta primer mix. TCRdb recomputed calls from the 5' RACE reads with MiXCR, one row per CDR3 protein. The sample lists about 1,600,000 distinct CDR3 sequences, approximately 40% occurring once. This chain uses TRBV6-1 with TRBJ2-7, with D possibly TRBD2 on 6 matching bases. The sample comprised blood. The sequence was obtained from a woman younger than 35 in good health. DNA for the CDR3: TGTGCCAGCACAGCATTGGCTAGCGCGAACTCCTACGAGCAGTACTTC. Translating it yields CASTALASANSYEQYF.